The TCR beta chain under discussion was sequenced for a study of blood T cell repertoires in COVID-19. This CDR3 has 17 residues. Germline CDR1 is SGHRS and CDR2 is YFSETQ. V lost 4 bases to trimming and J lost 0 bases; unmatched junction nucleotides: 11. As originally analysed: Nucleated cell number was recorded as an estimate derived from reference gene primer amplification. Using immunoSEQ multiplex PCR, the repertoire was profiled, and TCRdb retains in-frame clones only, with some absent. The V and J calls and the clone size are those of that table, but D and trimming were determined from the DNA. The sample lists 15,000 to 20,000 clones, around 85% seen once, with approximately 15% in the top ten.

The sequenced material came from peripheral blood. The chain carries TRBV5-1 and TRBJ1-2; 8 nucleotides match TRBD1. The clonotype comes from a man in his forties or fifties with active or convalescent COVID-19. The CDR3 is CASSRGLRGPANYGYTF. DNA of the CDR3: TGCGCCAGCAGCCGGGGGCTCAGGGGGCCTGCTAACTATGGCTACACCTTC.